This T cell receptor (beta chain) was identified during a study of shared clonotypes between healthy human individuals. The table came from immunoSEQ multiplex PCR; TCRdb's copy has only in-frame clones and leaves some out. The data show roughly 590,000 clones, over 95% seen once. Findings and caveats of the study: Having only a few donors restricted how much genetic and exposure-history diversity was captured.

Germline-derived CDR1 and CDR2 are MGHDK and SYGVNS. The trim removed 3 bases at V and 7 bases at J, leaving 7 bases unmatched. CDR3 length equals 15 residues. Naive CD8 populations comprised CD45RO-negative cells positively selected for CCR7, excluding terminally differentiated effector memory CD45RA+ cells. Note on this clone: As yet, its antigen is unknown.

Input material: naive CD8+ T cells sorted from blood. This TCR derives from a woman in her twenties or thirties in good health. The chain couples TRBV25-1 to TRBJ2-1, with TRBD1 matching over 9 bases. The CDR3: CASSEEGQGWNEQFF. The CDR3, as DNA: TGTGCCAGCAGTGAGGAGGGACAGGGATGGAATGAGCAGTTCTTC.